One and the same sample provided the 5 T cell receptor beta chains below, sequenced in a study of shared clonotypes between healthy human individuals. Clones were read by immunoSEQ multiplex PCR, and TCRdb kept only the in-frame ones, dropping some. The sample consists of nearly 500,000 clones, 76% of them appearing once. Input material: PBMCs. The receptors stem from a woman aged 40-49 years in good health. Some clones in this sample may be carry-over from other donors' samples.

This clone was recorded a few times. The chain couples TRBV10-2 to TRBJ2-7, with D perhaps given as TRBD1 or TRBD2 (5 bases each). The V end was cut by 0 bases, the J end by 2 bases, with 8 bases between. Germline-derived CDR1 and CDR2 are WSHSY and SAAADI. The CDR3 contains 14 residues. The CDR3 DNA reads TGCGCCAGCAGTGAGTCTTGGGGACCCTACGAGCAGTACTTC. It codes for CASSESWGPYEQYF.

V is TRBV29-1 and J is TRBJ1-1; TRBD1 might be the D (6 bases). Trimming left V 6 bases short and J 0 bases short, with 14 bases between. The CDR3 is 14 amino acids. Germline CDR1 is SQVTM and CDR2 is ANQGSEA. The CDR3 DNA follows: TGCAGCGTCCCTCGCAGGGGTATGAACACTGAAGCTTTCTTT. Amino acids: CSVPRRGMNTEAFF.

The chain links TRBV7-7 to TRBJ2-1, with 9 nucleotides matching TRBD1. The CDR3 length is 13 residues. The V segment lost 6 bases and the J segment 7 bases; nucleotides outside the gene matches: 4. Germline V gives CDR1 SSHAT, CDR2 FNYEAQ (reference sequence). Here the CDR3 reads CASSRDRDNEQFF. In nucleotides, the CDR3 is TGTGCCAGCAGTAGGGACAGGGATAATGAGCAGTTCTTC. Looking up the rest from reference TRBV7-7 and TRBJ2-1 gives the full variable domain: GAGVSQSPRYKVTKRGQDVTLRCDPISSHATLYWYQQALGQGPEFLTYFNYEAQPDKSGLPSDRFSAERPEGSISTLTIQRTEQRDSAMYRCASSRDRDNEQFFGPGTRLTVL.

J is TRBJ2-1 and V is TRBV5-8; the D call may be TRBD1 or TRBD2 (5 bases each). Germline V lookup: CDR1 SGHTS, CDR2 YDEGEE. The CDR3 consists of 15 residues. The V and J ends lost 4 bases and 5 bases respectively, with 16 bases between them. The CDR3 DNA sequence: TGTGCCAGCAGCCTGGGACGTAGCACCCACAATGAGCAGTTCTTC. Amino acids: CASSLGRSTHNEQFF.

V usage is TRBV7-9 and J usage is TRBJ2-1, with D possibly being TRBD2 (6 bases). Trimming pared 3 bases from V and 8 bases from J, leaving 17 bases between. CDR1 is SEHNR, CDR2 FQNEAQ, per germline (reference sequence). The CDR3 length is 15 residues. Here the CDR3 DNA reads TGTGCCAGCAGCTTGGGTAGCGGAACCCCTCATGAGCAGTTCTTC. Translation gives CASSLGSGTPHEQFF. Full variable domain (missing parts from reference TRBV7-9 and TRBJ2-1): DTGVSQNPRHKITKRGQNVTFRCDPISEHNRLYWYRQTLGQGPEFLTYFQNEAQLEKSRLLSDRFSAERPKGSFSTLEIQRTEQGDSAMYLCASSLGSGTPHEQFFGPGTRLTVL.